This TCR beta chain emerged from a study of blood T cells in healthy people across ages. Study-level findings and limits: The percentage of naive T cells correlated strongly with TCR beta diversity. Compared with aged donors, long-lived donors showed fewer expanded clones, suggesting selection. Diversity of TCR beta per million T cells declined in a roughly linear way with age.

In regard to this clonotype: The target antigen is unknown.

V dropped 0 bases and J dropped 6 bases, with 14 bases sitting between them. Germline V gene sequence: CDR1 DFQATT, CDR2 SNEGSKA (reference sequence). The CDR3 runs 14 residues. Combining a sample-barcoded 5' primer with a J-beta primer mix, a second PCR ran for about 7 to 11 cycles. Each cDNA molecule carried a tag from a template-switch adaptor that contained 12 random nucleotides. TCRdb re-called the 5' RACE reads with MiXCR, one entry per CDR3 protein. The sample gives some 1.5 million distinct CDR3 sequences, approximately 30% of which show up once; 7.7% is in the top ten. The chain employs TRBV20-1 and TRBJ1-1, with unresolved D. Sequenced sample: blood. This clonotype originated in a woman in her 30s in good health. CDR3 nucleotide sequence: TGCAGTGCTAGAGATCGGACTCGGTCCGCTGAAGCTTTCTTT. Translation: CSARDRTRSAEAFF.